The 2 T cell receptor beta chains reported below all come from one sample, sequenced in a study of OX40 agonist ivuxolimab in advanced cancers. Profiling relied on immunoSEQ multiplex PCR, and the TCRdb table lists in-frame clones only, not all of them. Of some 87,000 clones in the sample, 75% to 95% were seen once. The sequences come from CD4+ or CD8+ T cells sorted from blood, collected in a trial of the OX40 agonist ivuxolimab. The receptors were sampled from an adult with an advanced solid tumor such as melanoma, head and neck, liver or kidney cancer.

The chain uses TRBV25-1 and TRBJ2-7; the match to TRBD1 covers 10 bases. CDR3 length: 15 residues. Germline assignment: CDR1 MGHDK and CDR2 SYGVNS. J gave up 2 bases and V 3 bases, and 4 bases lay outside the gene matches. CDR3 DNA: TGTGCCAGCAGTGACTTGGGACAGGGGACCTACGAGCAGTACTTC. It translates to CASSDLGQGTYEQYF.

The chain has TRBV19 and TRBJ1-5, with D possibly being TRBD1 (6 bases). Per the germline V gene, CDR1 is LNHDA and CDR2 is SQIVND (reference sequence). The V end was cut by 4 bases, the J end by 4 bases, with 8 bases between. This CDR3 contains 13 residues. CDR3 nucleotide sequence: TGTGCCAGTAGTAATACAGGGAATCAGCCCCAGCATTTT. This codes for CASSNTGNQPQHF.